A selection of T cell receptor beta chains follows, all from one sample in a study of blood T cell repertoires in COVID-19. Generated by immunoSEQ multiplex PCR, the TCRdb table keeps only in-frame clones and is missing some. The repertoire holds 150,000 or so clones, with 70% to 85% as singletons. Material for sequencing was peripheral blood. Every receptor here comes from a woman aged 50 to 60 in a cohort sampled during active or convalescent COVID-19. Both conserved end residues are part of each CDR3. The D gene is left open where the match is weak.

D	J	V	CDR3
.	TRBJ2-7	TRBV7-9	CASSRTGDEQYF
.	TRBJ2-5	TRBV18	CASSPRLNPQGIETQYF
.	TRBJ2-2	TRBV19	CASSGATGTGELFF
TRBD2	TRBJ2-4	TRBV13	CASRAGLAKNIQYF
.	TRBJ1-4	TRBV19	CASSWRLLLQSTNEKLFF
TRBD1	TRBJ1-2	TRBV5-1	CASSFQGAGYGYTF
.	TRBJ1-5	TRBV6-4	CASSDSIGPGEKPQPQHF
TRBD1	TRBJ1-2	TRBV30	CAWRTGGFFYGYTF
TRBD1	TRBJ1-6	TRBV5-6	CASSATGGSNSPLHF
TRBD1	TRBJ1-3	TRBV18	CASSPRTGVSGNTIYF
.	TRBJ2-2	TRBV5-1	CASKRGLADTGELFF
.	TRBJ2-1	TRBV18	CASSPTTIRNHNEQFF
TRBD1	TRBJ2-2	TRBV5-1	CASSLVQGGTGELFF
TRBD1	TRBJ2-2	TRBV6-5	CASRRQGVHTGELFF
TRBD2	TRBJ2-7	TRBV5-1	CASSSQSGGWHEQYF
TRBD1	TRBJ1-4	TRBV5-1	CASSVQGGTNEKLFF
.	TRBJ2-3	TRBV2	CASSGSGGPSTDTQYF
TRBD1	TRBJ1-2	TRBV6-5	CASSSPQGAYGYTF
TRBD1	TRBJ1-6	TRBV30	CAWSAGQGDSPLHF
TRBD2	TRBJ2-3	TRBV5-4	CASSSAGGRNTQYF
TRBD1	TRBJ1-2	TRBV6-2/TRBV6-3	CASSRTGVYGYTF
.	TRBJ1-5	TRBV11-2	CASSLGGELNQPQHF
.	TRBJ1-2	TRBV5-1	CASRAEDRRGYTF
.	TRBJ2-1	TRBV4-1	CASSQGGSPYNEQFF
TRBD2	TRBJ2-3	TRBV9	CASSPRGVTDTQYF
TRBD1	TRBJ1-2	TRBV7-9	CASSLGQGPYGYTF
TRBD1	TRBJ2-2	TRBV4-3	CASSLDRGGAGELFF